The clone carrying this TCR beta chain was seen ten or more times. This CDR3 comprises 15 residues. Germline-derived CDR1 and CDR2 are MGHRA and YSYEKL. Between the trimmed V and J ends, which lost 1 base and 6 bases, there was a span of 13 bases. In TCRdb, the 5' RACE reads were re-called with MiXCR into one record per CDR3 protein. The data contain under 250,000 distinct CDR3 sequences, approximately 6.8% of them singletons. This entry belongs to a study of identical twins. The sample was also reused in another study, on yellow fever vaccine responses in identical twins.

The chain recombines TRBV4-1 with TRBJ1-5, with a possible D match to TRBD1 (5 bases). The TCR comes from a young woman in good health. Sequencing used CD8+ T cells sorted from blood. This chain's CDR3 is CASSQGSAGSQPQHF. Written as DNA, the CDR3 is TGCGCCAGCAGCCAAGGCTCAGCAGGGAGTCAGCCCCAGCATTTT.